This T cell receptor beta chain is from a study of OX40 agonist ivuxolimab in advanced cancers. At the level of the study: One patient with hepatocellular carcinoma and two with cutaneous melanoma, three in all, had partial responses.

Study-wide results and caveats: The expanded peripheral T cells' antigen specificity was not determined. The average count of expanded clones was higher among CD8+ T cells than among CD4+.

Repertoires were generated with immunoSEQ multiplex PCR, while TCRdb's copy carries only in-frame clones and drops some. This repertoire shows more than 45,000 clones, 65% to 85% found once; its top ten account for 1.4% to 1.5%. Worth noting for this clone: What it binds is unknown.

The sampling schedule covered blood at baseline, cycle 4 day 1, and cycle 7 day 1. Per germline, CDR1 SGHRS and CDR2 YFSETQ. J was trimmed by 4 bases and V by 4 bases; bases with no gene match: 9. This CDR3 has 15 residues. This sequence originates from an adult with an advanced solid tumor such as melanoma, head and neck, liver or kidney cancer. The chain joins TRBV5-1 to TRBJ2-3; TRBD1 matches 7 bases. The sequencing here drew on CD4+ or CD8+ T cells sorted from blood, taken in a trial of the OX40 agonist ivuxolimab. CDR3: CASSPRDSQPDTQYF. As DNA, the CDR3 is TGCGCCAGCAGCCCTCGGGACAGTCAGCCAGATACGCAGTATTTT.